The 12 T cell receptor beta chains reported below all come from one sample, sequenced in a study of blood T cells in healthy people across ages (dated by TCRdb to between 2015 and 2016). To prepare the library, 5' RACE was applied. Data came from an Illumina HiSeq 2500. A second PCR of roughly 7 to 12 cycles was run with a J-beta primer mix and a sample-barcoded 5' primer. TCRdb applied fastp at Q25 and MiXCR to the public reads, then kept only in-frame beta chains. Every distinct CDR3 protein forms one entry, paired with its most common genes and DNA. This sample is represented by about 1.5 million distinct CDR3 sequences; around 40% of them were singletons. The top ten clonotypes cover around 4% of the sample. The specimen was blood. Receptors were obtained from a woman aged 18-30 years in good health.

This clonotype showed up many times. The chain recombines TRBV29-1 with TRBJ2-5, with 8 bases fitting TRBD1. Looked up from germline, CDR1 is SQVTM and CDR2 is ANQGSEA. The CDR3 has 16 amino acids. V lost 5 bases and J lost 2; bases outside the gene matches: 13. The CDR3 sequence is CSVSLSRTGRQETQYF. In DNA form, the CDR3 reads TGCAGCGTTTCTCTATCCCGGACAGGGCGGCAAGAGACCCAGTACTTC.

The chain links TRBV29-1 to TRBJ2-1; weak D call: TRBD2 (6 bases). The V end lost 4 bases, the J end lost 1 base, and 8 bases lay between the germline ends. The CDR3 is 13 residues long. Per the germline V gene, CDR1 is SQVTM and CDR2 is ANQGSEA. The DNA for the CDR3 is TGCAGCGTTGTGACTAGGTCCTACAATGAGCAGTTCTTC. This sequence encodes CSVVTRSYNEQFF.

The V call is TRBV20-1, the J call TRBJ1-2; 8 nucleotides match TRBD1. Germline trimming cut 3 bases from V and 5 bases from J; bases unmatched to any gene: 8. The CDR3 has 14 amino acids. Per germline, CDR1 DFQATT and CDR2 SNEGSKA (reference sequence). CDR3 in amino acids: CSASRQGFNYGYTF. DNA of the CDR3: TGCAGTGCTAGTCGACAGGGGTTTAATTATGGCTACACCTTC.

The chain joins TRBV5-1 to TRBJ1-6, with D possibly being TRBD1 (6 bases). This CDR3 contains 13 residues. With 0 bases removed from V and 15 bases from J, the gap between germline ends came to 13 bases. In germline, CDR1 is SGHRS, CDR2 YFSETQ. CDR3 in amino acids: CASSLGPRGGLHF. CDR3 nucleotide sequence: TGCGCCAGCAGCTTGGGCCCGAGAGGGGGCCTCCACTTT.

This clonotype has just a few counts. The chain recombines TRBV7-9 with TRBJ1-2; D might be TRBD1 (6 bases). Germline V lookup: CDR1 SEHNR, CDR2 FQNEAQ (reference sequence). This CDR3 region has 19 residues. V was pared by 4 bases and J by 7 bases, with 31 bases between. The CDR3 coding sequence is TGTGCCAGCAGCTCACAAAACAGGGCCAGCTCCTATCAAGGCTCTGGCTACACCTTC. It encodes CASSSQNRASSYQGSGYTF.

The rearrangement joins TRBV28 to TRBJ2-1, with TRBD2 matching over 9 bases. With 5 bases clipped from V and 5 bases from J, the junction kept 10 bases outside the gene matches. The CDR3 covers 16 residues. Germline assignment: CDR1 MDHEN and CDR2 SYDVKM. The DNA for the CDR3 is TGTGCCAGCAGTACGGGGGGACTAGCAGGGGACAATGAGCAGTTCTTC. This translates into CASSTGGLAGDNEQFF.

The CDR3 region has the DNA TGCGCCAGCAGCCAAGACAGGGGGGCCTACAATGAGCAGTACTTC. It encodes CASSQDRGAYNEQYF. The gene calls are TRBV4-1 and TRBJ2-5; TRBD1 might be the D (7 bases). V was clipped by 0 bases and J by 11 bases, with 19 bases between them. There are 15 residues in the CDR3. Germline V CDR1 and CDR2: MGHRA, YSYEKL.

The rearrangement uses TRBV5-1 and TRBJ2-4; 8 nucleotides agree with TRBD1. Germline V gene lookup returns CDR1 SGHRS and CDR2 YFSETQ. The CDR3 covers 13 residues. With V trimmed by 6 bases and J by 13 bases, 12 bases remained unmatched. The CDR3 nucleotides are TGCGCCAGCACAAGGACAGGGACGAATGAGCAGTACTTC. It codes for CASTRTGTNEQYF.

This clonotype was seen only a few times. The rearrangement joins TRBV7-2 to TRBJ2-7; possibly TRBD2 for D (6 bases). The CDR3 is 13 residues long. The V gene's germline CDR1 is SGHTA and CDR2 FQGNSA. The V gene lost 7 bases and the J gene lost 3 bases, with 13 bases spanning the gap. CDR3 in DNA: TGTGCCAGCAAACTAGCATCGATCTACGAGCAGTACTTC. It codes for CASKLASIYEQYF. The variable domain in full, completed from reference TRBV7-2 and TRBJ2-7, reads GAGVSQSPSNKVTEKGKDVELRCDPISGHTALYWYRQSLGQGLEFLIYFQGNSAPDKSGLPSDRFSAERTGGSVSTLTIQRTQQEDSAVYLCASKLASIYEQYFGPGTRLTVT.

V usage is TRBV13 and J usage is TRBJ1-6, with a possible D match to TRBD1 (5 bases). Between the trimmed V and J ends, which lost 0 bases and 9 bases, there was a span of 9 bases. This CDR3 has 14 residues. In germline, CDR1 is PRHDT, CDR2 FYEKMQ (reference sequence). As DNA, the CDR3 is TGTGCCAGCAGCTTAGGGAATAGGGGTTCACCCCTCCACTTT. Protein product: CASSLGNRGSPLHF.

This clonotype was seen more than once but under ten times. This rearrangement joins TRBV6-1 to TRBJ1-2, with a tentative D call TRBD1 (5 bases). The V and J ends lost 4 bases and 7 bases respectively, with 10 bases between them. CDR1 and CDR2 from the germline V gene are MNHNS and SASEGT. This CDR3 spans 12 amino acids. CDR3 coding DNA: TGTGCCAGCAGTGTGGAGGGGATTGGCTACACCTTC. Protein: CASSVEGIGYTF.

Comment on this clonotype: Possible read error: a much larger clone is one base away. CDR3 DNA: TGCGCCAGCAGCCAAGCGACTTCCAGTCCCTGTGGCTACACCTTC. Translation gives CASSQATSSPCGYTF. The V and J genes are TRBV4-1 and TRBJ1-2, with unresolved D. The CDR3 is 15 residues long. CDR1 is MGHRA and CDR2 is YSYEKL in the germline V gene. V shed 1 base and J shed 7 bases, with 16 bases lying between them.